The text below deals with one T cell receptor beta chain. As yet, its antigen is unknown. The sample belongs to a study of CD8+ T cells in alopecia areata. Findings of the study overall: Treatment with tofacitinib significantly lowered scalp clonality and reduced expanded CD8+ clones among the top 100.

CDR1 is SGHVS and CDR2 is FQNEAQ in the germline V gene. The CDR3 has 11 residues. With 8 bases removed from V and 3 bases from J, the gap between germline ends came to 7 bases. Extracted from the samples, RNA was reverse transcribed into cDNA to serve as the sequencing template. The assay was immunoSEQ multiplex PCR, and TCRdb's table has in-frame clones only and misses some. The repertoire holds around 190,000 clones, with under 80% as singletons. Treatment in this sample: oral pan-JAK inhibitor, 5-10 mg twice daily. This clonotype originated in a human donor with alopecia areata. Sequencing was performed on CD4+ T cells sorted from blood, taken at week 49, from a patient treated with tofacitinib. The V gene is TRBV7-8, the J gene TRBJ1-2; D is undetermined. The CDR3 sequence: CASGSDYGYTF. The DNA of the CDR3 is TGTGCCAGCGGCAGTGACTATGGCTACACCTTC.